One and the same sample provided the 16 T cell receptor beta chains below, sequenced in a study of CD8+CD57+ T cells in acquired aplastic anemia. The template for TCR beta VDJ and CDR3 sequence profiling was genomic DNA. One entry per CDR3 protein results from TCRdb running MiXCR on the reads. The sample consists of 200,000 or so distinct CDR3 sequences, 50% to 75% of them appearing once. Input material: sorted CD4+, CD8+, or CD8+CD57+ T cells (not recorded which) from PBMCs. The receptors were sampled from a human donor with severe aplastic anemia or a healthy control (not recorded which).

The genes are TRBV2 and TRBJ2-7; TRBD2 matches at 13 bases. Germline V gene sequence: CDR1 SNHLY, CDR2 FYNNEI. J was trimmed by 3 bases and V by 5 bases; bases with no gene match: 1. The CDR3 spans 14 residues. The DNA of the CDR3 is TGTGCCAGCAGTACTAGCGGGAGGGGCTACGAGCAGTACTTC. Amino acid sequence: CASSTSGRGYEQYF.

The chain has TRBV7-8 and TRBJ2-4, with 7 bases matching TRBD1. The length of the CDR3 is 14 residues. CDR1 and CDR2 (germline): SGHVS, FQNEAQ. The V gene end was trimmed by 5 bases and the J gene end by 5 bases; junction bases not matched to a gene: 6. DNA for the CDR3: TGTGCCAGCAGCGTCGACAGGGTAGAAAACATTCAGTACTTC. Protein sequence: CASSVDRVENIQYF.

The table lists this clonotype with many counts. The rearrangement uses TRBV20-1 and TRBJ2-7, with D possibly TRBD1 on 6 matching bases. Trimming pared 0 bases from V and 7 bases from J, leaving 16 bases between. Germline CDR1 is DFQATT and CDR2 is SNEGSKA (reference sequence). This CDR3 has 14 amino acids. The CDR3 reads CSARDIDRLGEQYF. The DNA of the CDR3 is TGCAGTGCTAGAGATATAGACAGGTTGGGGGAGCAGTACTTC.

This clonotype has a count of ten or more. The chain joins TRBV12-3 or TRBV12-4 to TRBJ2-7; no definite D call. The ends were cut back, 3 bases at V and 0 bases at J, with 9 bases in the middle. This CDR3 contains 14 residues. CDR3 region: CASSFGVISYEQYF. CDR3 DNA: TGTGCCAGCAGTTTCGGTGTGATCTCCTACGAGCAGTACTTC.

The rearrangement uses TRBV2 and TRBJ1-1, with D possibly matching TRBD1 (5 bases). Trimming removed 5 bases at V and 11 bases at J, with 21 bases between. CDR1 and CDR2 from the germline V gene are SNHLY and FYNNEI. This CDR3 comprises 14 residues. CDR3 amino acids: CASSLRGAGAWAFF. The CDR3 region has the DNA TGTGCCAGCAGTTTACGGGGCGCCGGCGCATGGGCTTTCTTT. Using reference TRBV2 and TRBJ1-1 for the parts outside the CDR3, the full variable domain is EPEVTQTPSHQVTQMGQEVILRCVPISNHLYFYWYRQILGQKVEFLVSFYNNEISEKSEIFDDQFSVERPDGSNFTLKIRSTKLEDSAMYFCASSLRGAGAWAFFGQGTRLTVV.

V and J are TRBV20-1 and TRBJ1-1; a weak D match, TRBD1 (5 bases). Germline CDR1 and CDR2: DFQATT and SNEGSKA (reference sequence). This CDR3 is 19 amino acids long. The V end lost 4 bases, the J end lost 6 bases, and 33 bases lay between the germline ends. CDR3: CSAILFKTLPRVLSAEAFF. CDR3 DNA sequence: TGCAGTGCTATACTTTTCAAAACCCTCCCCAGGGTGTTATCCGCTGAAGCTTTCTTT.

This sequence joins TRBV7-3 and TRBJ2-7; no definite D call. The CDR3 sequence is 14 residues long. Trimming stripped 4 bases from V and 9 bases from J, with 19 bases between. Germline V gene sequence: CDR1 SGHTA, CDR2 FQGTGA. CDR3 in DNA: TGTGCCAGCAGCTCCCCCCCACCCCCTCAAGTGCAGTACTTC. Protein sequence: CASSSPPPPQVQYF.

A few counts support this clonotype. The V call is TRBV27, the J call TRBJ2-3, with TRBD2 identical over 7 bases. This CDR3 has 16 amino acids. With 6 bases clipped from V and 3 bases from J, the junction kept 12 bases outside the gene matches. The V gene's germline CDR1 is MNHEY and CDR2 SMNVEV (reference sequence). CDR3 amino acids: CASSPAAGEHTDTQYF. Written as DNA, the CDR3 is TGTGCCAGCAGCCCCGCGGCGGGGGAACATACAGATACGCAGTATTTT.

The CDR3 is CASSTSLQGNTQYF. In DNA form, the CDR3 reads TGTGCCAGTAGTACATCGCTACAGGGAAATACGCAGTATTTT. The rearrangement uses TRBV19 and TRBJ2-3, with a weak D call TRBD1 (6 bases). The CDR3 sequence is 14 residues long. From germline, CDR1 is LNHDA and CDR2 SQIVND (reference sequence). With 4 bases removed from V and 7 bases from J, the gap between germline ends came to 15 bases.

This chain connects TRBV20-1 to TRBJ2-3, with D perhaps TRBD1 (5 bases). From germline, CDR1 is DFQATT and CDR2 SNEGSKA (reference sequence). V gave up 0 bases and J gave up 2 bases, with 18 bases separating them. The CDR3 loop spans 17 amino acids. DNA for the CDR3: TGCAGTGCTAGAGAGGAAGGGGCAGGGATGGACACAGATACGCAGTATTTT. It is translated as CSAREEGAGMDTDTQYF.

At least ten counts were recorded for this clonotype. V gene TRBV5-5 combines with J gene TRBJ2-7; possible D gene TRBD2, 5 bases. Germline V gene lookup returns CDR1 SGHKS and CDR2 YYEKEE (reference sequence). The CDR3 extends over 14 amino acids. Trimming left V 2 bases short and J 0 bases short, with 9 bases between. The CDR3 region is CASSFEGGSYEQYF. The CDR3 nucleotides read TGTGCCAGCAGCTTCGAGGGTGGCTCCTACGAGCAGTACTTC.

The chain links TRBV25-1 to TRBJ2-7, with 10 bases aligning to TRBD2. This CDR3 is 13 amino acids long. V shed 10 bases and J 2 bases; nucleotides not matched to a gene: 5. Germline CDR1 reads MGHDK; CDR2 reads SYGVNS. CDR3 residues: CATRTSGTYEQYF. In nucleotides, the CDR3 is TGTGCCACCCGGACTAGCGGAACCTACGAGCAGTACTTC.

The chain carries TRBV29-1 and TRBJ1-1; TRBD1 is a possible D gene (6 bases). Germline V CDR1 and CDR2: SQVTM, ANQGSEA. The CDR3 totals 12 residues. Trimming cost V 6 bases and J 1 base, with 9 bases left between them. The chain's CDR3 is CSVNRANTEAFF. CDR3 DNA: TGCAGCGTAAACAGGGCGAACACTGAAGCTTTCTTT.

This clonotype was counted many times. The chain is built from TRBV6-5 and TRBJ2-7; D is ambiguous. The CDR3 is 14 residues long. The germline V and J ends were trimmed by 5 bases and 2 bases, with 13 bases remaining between them. Looked up from germline, CDR1 is MNHEY and CDR2 is SVGAGI. CDR3 in amino acids: CASSKQGEAYEQYF. In nucleotides, the CDR3 is TGTGCCAGCAGTAAACAAGGCGAAGCCTACGAGCAGTACTTC.

The chain combines TRBV12-3 or TRBV12-4 with TRBJ2-7; D is unresolved. V lost 2 bases and J 2 bases, leaving 7 bases between the germline ends. The CDR3 loop spans 13 amino acids. The CDR3 sequence is CASSLRPAYEQYF. The CDR3 DNA follows: TGTGCCAGCAGTTTACGGCCGGCCTACGAGCAGTACTTC.

CDR3 in DNA: TGTGCCAGCAGCACCACGCAGGGTGGAAACACTGAAGCTTTCTTT. As protein: CASSTTQGGNTEAFF. This sequence joins TRBV4-2 and TRBJ1-1, with a possible D match to TRBD1 (5 bases). Germline V gene data show CDR1 as LGHNA and CDR2 as YNFKEQ. The CDR3 covers 15 residues. V lost 5 bases, J lost 2 bases, and 15 bases lay in between.